These T cell receptor beta chains were read from a single sample in a study of OX40 agonist ivuxolimab in advanced cancers. Profiled with immunoSEQ multiplex PCR; TCRdb holds only in-frame clones, not every one. Of approximately 100,000 clones listed, 90% to 95% are singletons. The sample was CD4+ or CD8+ T cells sorted from blood, taken in a trial of the OX40 agonist ivuxolimab. The origin of the receptors is an adult with an advanced solid tumor such as melanoma, head and neck, liver or kidney cancer. CDR3s include the opening cysteine and the closing phenylalanine or tryptophan. Fields, in order: J gene, D gene, V gene, clone size, CDR3 DNA, CDR3 protein. A D gene is named only where the DNA matches it firmly. Only part of the rows carry a size: once, few, many, or a class if the clone is expanded.

TRBJ2-5	-	TRBV30	once	TGTGCCTACGTCACGACAGGTCCAGAGACCCAGTACTTC	CAYVTTGPETQYF
TRBJ2-1	TRBD2	TRBV19	-	TGTGCCAGTAGTACCGCCGGGACTAGCGATGAGCAGTTCTTC	CASSTAGTSDEQFF
TRBJ2-5	-	TRBV4-1	few	TGCGCCAGCAGCCAAGTCAAATCGCTTGTGGAGACCCAGTACTTC	CASSQVKSLVETQYF
TRBJ2-2	TRBD2	TRBV5-1	-	TGCGCCAGCAGCCCTCCGGAGCGGGGGGGCAACACCGGGGAGCTGTTTTTT	CASSPPERGGNTGELFF
TRBJ1-6	-	TRBV18	-	TGTGCCAGCTCACCACCGTCGGGGTCACCCCTCCACTTT	CASSPPSGSPLHF
TRBJ1-1	TRBD1	TRBV27	-	TGTGCCAGCAACAGGGGGGGCAGAGGCAAAGGCACTGAAGCTTTCTTT	CASNRGGRGKGTEAFF
TRBJ1-3	-	TRBV30	-	TGTGCCTGGAGTGCAGGGATTGGAAACACCATATATTTT	CAWSAGIGNTIYF
TRBJ2-5	-	TRBV6-5	-	TGTGCCACTTCGGGGTTCGAGACCCAGTACTTC	CATSGFETQYF
TRBJ1-2	-	TRBV11-3	-	TGTGCCAGCAGCACCTCCAGGGTTTTACGGGATGGCTACACCTTC	CASSTSRVLRDGYTF
TRBJ1-2	-	TRBV12-2	-	TGTGCAAGTCGCTTAGCGCATCTTGGGACAGAGAAGAACTATGGCTACACCTTC	CASRLAHLGTEKNYGYTF
TRBJ1-1	-	TRBV19	-	TGTGCCAGTCGTTGGGCAGGTCGAAACACTGAAGCTTTCTTT	CASRWAGRNTEAFF
TRBJ2-1	-	TRBV11-2	-	TGTGCCAGCAGCTTTGGGCTAGGGAATGCCATAATGAGGGAGCAGTTCTTC	CASSFGLGNAIMREQFF
TRBJ2-1	-	TRBV30	-	TGTGCCTGGACCCCCCTGAGCTCCTACAATGAGCAGTTCTTC	CAWTPLSSYNEQFF
TRBJ1-2	-	TRBV2	-	TGTGCCAGCATCGTCCCCCGAGAGCCCGTCCCTCGCTACACCTTC	CASIVPREPVPRYTF
TRBJ1-5	-	TRBV30	-	TGTGCCTGGAGTAAGGCAGTTCAGGGGACCAATCAGCCCCAGCATTTT	CAWSKAVQGTNQPQHF
TRBJ2-1	TRBD2	TRBV25-1	-	TGTGCCAGCAGTGCCCCAGGACTAGCGGTAAATGAGCAGTTCTTC	CASSAPGLAVNEQFF
TRBJ1-2	-	TRBV12-5	-	TGTGCTAGTGGTTTGGTAGCAGAGAGGGGGGGCGGCTATGGCTACACCTTC	CASGLVAERGGGYGYTF
TRBJ2-7	-	TRBV6-6	-	TGTGCCAGCAATTCCCCGGCCGCCTACGAGCAGTACTTC	CASNSPAAYEQYF
TRBJ2-7	TRBD1	TRBV11-2	-	TGTGCCAGCAGCTTAACAGGGGCTTACGAGCAGTACTTC	CASSLTGAYEQYF
TRBJ2-6	-	TRBV5-5	-	TGTGCCAGCAGTACGCAAGGGGGGGCCAACGTCCTGACTTTC	CASSTQGGANVLTF
TRBJ2-2	TRBD2	TRBV10-3	-	TGTGCCACGAGGGAGCGGGAGACCGGGGAGCTGTTTTTT	CATRERETGELFF
TRBJ1-1	TRBD1	TRBV18	once	TGTGCCAGCTCAAGGGACAGGGGGTTGGACACTGAAGCTTTCTTT	CASSRDRGLDTEAFF
TRBJ1-1	TRBD1	TRBV5-4	-	TGTGCCAGCAGCCGCGGACAGGGGAACACTGAAGCTTTCTTT	CASSRGQGNTEAFF
TRBJ2-5	TRBD2	TRBV5-1	-	TGCGCCAGCAGCTTGGGACTAGCGGGAGAGACCCAGTACTTC	CASSLGLAGETQYF
TRBJ1-1	-	TRBV6-5	once	TGTGCCAGCAGGGCGTTTGAGGCCACTGAAGCTTTCTTT	CASRAFEATEAFF
TRBJ1-2	-	TRBV19	-	TGTGCCAGTAGCGGGGGAATCTGGGGCTACACCTTC	CASSGGIWGYTF
TRBJ2-1	-	TRBV20-1	-	TGCAGTGCTAGCAGGGGCAATGAGCAGTTCTTC	CSASRGNEQFF
TRBJ2-5	TRBD1	TRBV18	-	TGTGCCAGCTCTCGCGACAGGGGGCAAGAGACCCAGTACTTC	CASSRDRGQETQYF
TRBJ2-2	-	TRBV5-6	-	TGTGCCAGCTGTTTATGGGCGATTAACACCGGGGAGCTGTTTTTT	CASCLWAINTGELFF
TRBJ2-3	-	TRBV9	-	TGTGCCAGCAGCGTAGAAACAGATACGCAGTATTTT	CASSVETDTQYF
TRBJ1-5	TRBD1	TRBV2	few	TGTGCCAGCACGGAACAGGGGACCGGTCAGCCCCAGCATTTT	CASTEQGTGQPQHF
TRBJ2-3	-	TRBV14	-	TGTGCCAGCAGCCAAGTACGTGGGTTTACAGATACGCAGTATTTT	CASSQVRGFTDTQYF
TRBJ1-6	-	TRBV5-1	-	TGTGCCAGCAGTCCCTTGCAGGTGCGGTCTTCACCCCTCCACTTT	CASSPLQVRSSPLHF
TRBJ1-1	-	TRBV6-5	-	TGTGCCAGCACTAGAGGTGCCATGAACACTGAAGCTTTCTTT	CASTRGAMNTEAFF
TRBJ1-1	-	TRBV5-1	-	TGCGCCAGCAGCTTTCAAATGAACACTGAAGCTTTCTTT	CASSFQMNTEAFF
TRBJ2-7	-	TRBV5-1	-	TGCGCCAGCAGCTTTAAGGGACCTACCTACGAGCAGTACTTC	CASSFKGPTYEQYF
TRBJ1-2	-	TRBV9	once	TGTGCCAGCAGCGCTGGACAGCCTAACTATGGCTACACCTTC	CASSAGQPNYGYTF
TRBJ1-1	-	TRBV7-9	once	TGTGCCAGCAGCTTAGAGTGGGGGGGCCAGAACACTGAAGCTTTCTTT	CASSLEWGGQNTEAFF
TRBJ2-6	-	TRBV6-1	-	TGTGCCAGCAGTGAAGGATCTGGGGCCAACGTCCTGACTTTC	CASSEGSGANVLTF
TRBJ1-2	-	TRBV6-5	-	TGTGCCAGCAGTGAGTCGGGGACTTGGGGCTACACCTTC	CASSESGTWGYTF
TRBJ1-2	-	TRBV19	-	TGTGCCAGTAGTCAAGGCCGGGTACGGGACACTCAGAACTATGGCTACACCTTC	CASSQGRVRDTQNYGYTF
TRBJ1-4	TRBD1	TRBV10-2	-	TGCGCCACCCTCGGGACAGAGGAAAAACTGTTTTTT	CATLGTEEKLFF
TRBJ2-7	-	TRBV21-1	-	TGTGCCAGATACCGGTTTACCATGGCCTACGAGCAGTACTTC	CARYRFTMAYEQYF
TRBJ1-1	-	TRBV5-1	-	TGCGCCAGCATTGGAGGGGGAGATGGGAGTGAAGCTTTCTTT	CASIGGGDGSEAFF
TRBJ2-3	TRBD2	TRBV25-1	-	TGTGCCACCCTTAGCGGGGGTAGCACAGATACGCAGTATTTT	CATLSGGSTDTQYF
TRBJ1-2	-	TRBV10-3	-	TGTGCCATCAGCGAGTCGGTCGGCACCAACTATGGCTACACCTTC	CAISESVGTNYGYTF
TRBJ2-2	-	TRBV12-5	-	TGTGCTAGTGGTCCCGGGCAGGGGACGAACACCGGGGAGCTGTTTTTT	CASGPGQGTNTGELFF
TRBJ2-1	-	TRBV7-2	-	TGTGCCAGCAGCTCCGGACTTGAGGGCCATGAGCAGTTCTTC	CASSSGLEGHEQFF
TRBJ2-7	TRBD1	TRBV9	-	TGTGCCAGCAGCGCGACAGGGGGGATCGGCTACGAGCAGTACTTC	CASSATGGIGYEQYF
TRBJ2-3	-	TRBV2	-	TGTGCCAGCAGACCGGGACACTCCTATGATACGCAGTATTTT	CASRPGHSYDTQYF
TRBJ2-3	-	TRBV29-1	-	TGCAGCGTTGAAGCGTGGGGATCCACAGATACGCAGTATTTT	CSVEAWGSTDTQYF
TRBJ1-5	-	TRBV14	-	TGTGCCAGCAGTAAAACAGGGAATCAGCCCCAGCATTTT	CASSKTGNQPQHF
TRBJ2-6	-	TRBV6-6	-	TGTGCCAGCAGGGACCCACAGAGCTCTGGGGCCAACGTCCTGACTTTC	CASRDPQSSGANVLTF
TRBJ2-2	TRBD1	TRBV30	-	TGTGCCTGGAGTGTACTTGAGACAGGGGGCTTCGGGGAGCTGTTTTTT	CAWSVLETGGFGELFF
TRBJ2-2	-	TRBV30	few	TGTGCCTGGAGTATATGGGGAAGCACCGGGGAGCTGTTTTTT	CAWSIWGSTGELFF